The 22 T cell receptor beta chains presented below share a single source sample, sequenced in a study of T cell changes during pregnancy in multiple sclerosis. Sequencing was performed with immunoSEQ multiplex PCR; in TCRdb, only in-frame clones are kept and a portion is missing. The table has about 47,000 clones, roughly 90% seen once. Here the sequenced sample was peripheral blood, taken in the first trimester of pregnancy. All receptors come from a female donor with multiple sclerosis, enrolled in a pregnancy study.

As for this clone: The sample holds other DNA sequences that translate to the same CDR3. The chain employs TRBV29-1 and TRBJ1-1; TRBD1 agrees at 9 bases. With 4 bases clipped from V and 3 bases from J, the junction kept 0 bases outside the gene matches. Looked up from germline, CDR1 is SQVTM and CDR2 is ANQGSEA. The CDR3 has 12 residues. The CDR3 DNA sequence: TGCAGCGTTGGACAGGGGGACACTGAAGCTTTCTTT. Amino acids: CSVGQGDTEAFF.

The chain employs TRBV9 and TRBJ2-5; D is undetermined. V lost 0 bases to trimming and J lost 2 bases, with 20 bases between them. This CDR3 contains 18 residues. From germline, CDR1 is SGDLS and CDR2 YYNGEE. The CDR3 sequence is CASSVGALYPALQETQYF. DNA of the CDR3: TGTGCCAGCAGCGTAGGTGCCCTGTACCCAGCGCTACAAGAGACCCAGTACTTC.

This chain's CDR3 is CASSFGTETNEKLFF. The CDR3 bases are TGTGCCAGCAGCTTTGGGACAGAGACTAATGAAAAACTGTTTTTT. The V and J genes are TRBV5-8 and TRBJ1-4; the match to TRBD1 covers 7 bases. Germline CDR1 is SGHTS and CDR2 is YDEGEE. The CDR3 extends over 15 amino acids. V was pared by 2 bases and J by 2 bases, with 3 bases of the junction left unmatched.

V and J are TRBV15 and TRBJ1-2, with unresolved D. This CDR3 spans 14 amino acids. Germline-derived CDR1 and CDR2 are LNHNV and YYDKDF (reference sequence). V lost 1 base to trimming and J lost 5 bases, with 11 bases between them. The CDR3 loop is CATSRGNGVYGYTF. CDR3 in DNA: TGTGCCACCAGCAGAGGGAATGGAGTTTATGGCTACACCTTC.

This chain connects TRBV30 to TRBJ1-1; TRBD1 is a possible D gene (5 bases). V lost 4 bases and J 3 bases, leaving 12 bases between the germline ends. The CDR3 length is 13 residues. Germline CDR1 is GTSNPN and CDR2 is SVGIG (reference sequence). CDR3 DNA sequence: TGTGCCTGGACGGTAGGGGCTGACACTGAAGCTTTCTTT. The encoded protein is CAWTVGADTEAFF.

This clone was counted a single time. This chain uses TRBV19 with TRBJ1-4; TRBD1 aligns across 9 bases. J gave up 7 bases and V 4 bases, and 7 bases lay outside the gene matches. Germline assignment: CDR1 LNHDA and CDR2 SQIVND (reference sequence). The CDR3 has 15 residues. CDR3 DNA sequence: TGTGCCAGTAGTACTACAGGGGGCGGTTTTGAAAAACTGTTTTTT. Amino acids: CASSTTGGGFEKLFF.

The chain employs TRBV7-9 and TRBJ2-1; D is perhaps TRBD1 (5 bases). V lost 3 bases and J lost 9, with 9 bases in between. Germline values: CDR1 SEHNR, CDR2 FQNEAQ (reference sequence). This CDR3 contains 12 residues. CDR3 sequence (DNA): TGTGCCAGCAGCTTCCAGGGCCCTGAGCAGTTCTTC. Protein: CASSFQGPEQFF.

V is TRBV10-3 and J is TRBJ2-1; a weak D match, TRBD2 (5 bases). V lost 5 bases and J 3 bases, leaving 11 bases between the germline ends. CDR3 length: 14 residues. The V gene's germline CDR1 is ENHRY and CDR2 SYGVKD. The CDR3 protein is CAISTGELYNEQFF. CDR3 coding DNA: TGTGCCATCAGTACTGGGGAGCTCTACAATGAGCAGTTCTTC.

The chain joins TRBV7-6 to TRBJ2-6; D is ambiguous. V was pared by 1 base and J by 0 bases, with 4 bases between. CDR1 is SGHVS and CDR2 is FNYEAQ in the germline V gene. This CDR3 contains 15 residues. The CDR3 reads CASSLVNSGANVLTF. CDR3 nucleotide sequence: TGTGCCAGCAGCTTAGTAAACTCTGGGGCCAACGTCCTGACTTTC.

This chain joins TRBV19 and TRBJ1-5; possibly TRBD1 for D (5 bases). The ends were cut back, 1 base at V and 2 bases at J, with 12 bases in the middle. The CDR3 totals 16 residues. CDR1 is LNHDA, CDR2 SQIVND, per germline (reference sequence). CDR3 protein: CASSIVDSRRNQPQHF. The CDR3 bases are TGTGCCAGTAGTATAGTCGACAGCCGACGCAATCAGCCCCAGCATTTT.

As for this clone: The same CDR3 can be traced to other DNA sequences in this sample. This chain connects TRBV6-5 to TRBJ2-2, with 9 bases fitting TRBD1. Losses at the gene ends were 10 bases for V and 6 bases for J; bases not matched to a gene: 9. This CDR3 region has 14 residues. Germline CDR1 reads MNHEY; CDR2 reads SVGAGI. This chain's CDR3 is CATAMDRGAGELFF. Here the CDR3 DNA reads TGTGCCACCGCTATGGACAGGGGTGCCGGGGAGCTGTTTTTT.

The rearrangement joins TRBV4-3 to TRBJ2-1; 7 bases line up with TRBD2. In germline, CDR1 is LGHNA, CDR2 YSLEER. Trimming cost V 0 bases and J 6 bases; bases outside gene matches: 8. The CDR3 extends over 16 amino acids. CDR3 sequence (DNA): TGCGCCAGCAGCCAAGATCCACGGGGAGGGTCCAATGAGCAGTTCTTC. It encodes CASSQDPRGGSNEQFF.

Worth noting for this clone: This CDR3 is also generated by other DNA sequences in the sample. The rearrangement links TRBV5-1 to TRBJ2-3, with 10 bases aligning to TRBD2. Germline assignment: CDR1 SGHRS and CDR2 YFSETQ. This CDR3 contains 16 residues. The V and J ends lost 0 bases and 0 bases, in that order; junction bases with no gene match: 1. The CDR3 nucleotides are TGCGCCAGCAGCTTGGGACTAGCGGGCAGCACAGATACGCAGTATTTT. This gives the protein CASSLGLAGSTDTQYF. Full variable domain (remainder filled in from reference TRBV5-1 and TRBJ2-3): KAGVTQTPRYLIKTRGQQVTLSCSPISGHRSVSWYQQTPGQGLQFLFEYFSETQRNKGNFPGRFSGRQFSNSRSEMNVSTLELGDSALYLCASSLGLAGSTDTQYFGPGTRLTVL.

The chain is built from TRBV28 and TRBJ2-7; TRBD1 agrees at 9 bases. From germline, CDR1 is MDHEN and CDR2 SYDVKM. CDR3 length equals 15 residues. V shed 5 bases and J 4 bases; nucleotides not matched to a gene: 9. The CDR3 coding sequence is TGTGCCAGCAGTGCCCGAGGGACAGGGTCGTACGAGCAGTACTTC. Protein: CASSARGTGSYEQYF.

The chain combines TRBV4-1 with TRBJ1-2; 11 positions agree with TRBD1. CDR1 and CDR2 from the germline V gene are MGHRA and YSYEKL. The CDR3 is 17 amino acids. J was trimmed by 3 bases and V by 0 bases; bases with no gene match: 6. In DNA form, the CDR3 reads TGCGCCAGCAGCCAAGATCCCCGGGACAGGGGGGACTATGGCTACACCTTC. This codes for CASSQDPRDRGDYGYTF.

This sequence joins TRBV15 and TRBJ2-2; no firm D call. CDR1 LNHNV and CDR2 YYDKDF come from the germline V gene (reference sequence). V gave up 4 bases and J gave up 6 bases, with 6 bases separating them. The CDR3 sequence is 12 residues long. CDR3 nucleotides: TGTGCCACCAGCATCTACTCCGGGGAGCTGTTTTTT. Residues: CATSIYSGELFF. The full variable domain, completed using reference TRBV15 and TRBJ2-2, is DAMVIQNPRYQVTQFGKPVTLSCSQTLNHNVMYWYQQKSSQAPKLLFHYYDKDFNNEADTPDNFQSRRPNTSFCFLDIRSPGLGDTAMYLCATSIYSGELFFGEGSRLTVL.

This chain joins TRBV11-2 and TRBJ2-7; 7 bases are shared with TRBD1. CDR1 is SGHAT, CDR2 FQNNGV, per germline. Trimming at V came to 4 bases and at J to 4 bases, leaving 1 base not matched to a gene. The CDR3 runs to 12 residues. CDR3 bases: TGTGCCAGCAGCTGGGGACAGTACGAGCAGTACTTC. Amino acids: CASSWGQYEQYF.

The chain's CDR3 is CATRQGNQPQHF. The CDR3 nucleotides read TGTGCCACTAGACAGGGGAATCAGCCCCAGCATTTT. This chain connects TRBV19 to TRBJ1-5; 8 bases line up with TRBD1. Trimming cost V 10 bases and J 4 bases; bases outside gene matches: 3. Per the germline V gene, CDR1 is LNHDA and CDR2 is SQIVND (reference sequence). CDR3 length: 12 residues.

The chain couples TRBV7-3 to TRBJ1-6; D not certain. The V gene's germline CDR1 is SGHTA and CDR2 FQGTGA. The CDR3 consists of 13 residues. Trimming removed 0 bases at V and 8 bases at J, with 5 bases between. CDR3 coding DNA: TGTGCCAGCAGCTTAACGCAGGATTCACCCCTCCACTTT. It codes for CASSLTQDSPLHF.

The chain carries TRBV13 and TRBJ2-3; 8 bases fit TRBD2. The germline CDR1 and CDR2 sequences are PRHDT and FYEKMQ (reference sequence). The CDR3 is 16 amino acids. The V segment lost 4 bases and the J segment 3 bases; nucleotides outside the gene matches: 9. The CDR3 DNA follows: TGTGCCAGCAGCTCGCCCCGGGGGGGCGGTACAGATACGCAGTATTTT. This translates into CASSSPRGGGTDTQYF.

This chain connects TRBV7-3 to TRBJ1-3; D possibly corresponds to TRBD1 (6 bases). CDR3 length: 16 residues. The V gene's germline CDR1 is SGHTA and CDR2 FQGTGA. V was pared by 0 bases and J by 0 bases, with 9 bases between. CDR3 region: CASSLTGHNSGNTIYF. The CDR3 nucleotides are TGTGCCAGCAGCTTAACGGGACACAACTCTGGAAACACCATATATTTT.

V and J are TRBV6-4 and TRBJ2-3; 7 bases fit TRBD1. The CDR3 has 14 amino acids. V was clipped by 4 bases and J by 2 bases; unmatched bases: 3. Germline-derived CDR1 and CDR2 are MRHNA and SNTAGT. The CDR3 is CASSATGNTDTQYF. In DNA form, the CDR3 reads TGTGCCAGCAGTGCGACAGGGAACACAGATACGCAGTATTTT.